This TCR beta chain was obtained from a study of beta chain features in type 1 diabetes. V lost 4 bases, J lost 4 bases, and 4 bases stayed unmatched. CDR3 size: 13 residues. Germline values: CDR1 SGHRS, CDR2 YFSETQ. Of the isolated RNA, all was reverse transcribed, and so the sequenced material was expressed TCRB transcripts. Profiled with immunoSEQ multiplex PCR; TCRdb holds only in-frame clones, not every one. The table records 250,000 to 350,000 clones, approximately 11% of them present only once. As concerns this clone: Antigen: not known.

Sorting produced populations that all topped 98% purity. The study, taken as a whole, reports: It was not settled here whether HLA type affects TCRB rearrangement. A potential PCR bias toward shorter templates would be equal in patient and control samples.

The chain joins TRBV5-1 to TRBJ1-1; 7 bases match TRBD1. This clonotype was sampled from a woman in her thirties in good health. Sequences were obtained from naive CD4+ T cells from blood. CDR3 in amino acids: CASSPGTATEAFF. The CDR3 DNA is TGCGCCAGCAGCCCTGGGACAGCCACTGAAGCTTTCTTT.